This TCR beta chain was documented in a study of cytomegalovirus exposure and HLA in healthy donors. Germline lookup yields CDR1 LNHDA and CDR2 SQIVND (reference sequence). The CDR3 length is 15 residues. Deletions cut 5 bases from V and 10 bases from J, with 18 bases between. The PCR made use of 60 Vbeta and 13 Jbeta primers. Libraries were prepared by immunoSEQ multiplex PCR; TCRdb keeps only in-frame clonotypes and omits some of them. The data hold fewer than 200,000 clones, with approximately 80% observed a single time. With regard to this clone: What it binds is not known.

General observations from the study: A later examination showed that TCR association rates differed by HLA locus, with DRB1 most and HLA-C fewest.

The sequencing sample was made of PBMCs. The clonotype was recovered from a woman between 50 and 59 years old in good health and CMV-seropositive. The chain recombines TRBV19 with TRBJ1-6; D is uncertain. The DNA for the CDR3 is TGTGCCAGTAGTCAGACTCCGGGGTATAGCTCACCCCTCCACTTT. It is translated as CASSQTPGYSSPLHF. The full variable domain, rest sourced from reference TRBV19 and TRBJ1-6, is DGGITQSPKYLFRKEGQNVTLSCEQNLNHDAMYWYRQDPGQGLRLIYYSQIVNDFQKGDIAEGYSVSREKKESFPLTVTSAQKNPTAFYLCASSQTPGYSSPLHFGNGTRLTVT.